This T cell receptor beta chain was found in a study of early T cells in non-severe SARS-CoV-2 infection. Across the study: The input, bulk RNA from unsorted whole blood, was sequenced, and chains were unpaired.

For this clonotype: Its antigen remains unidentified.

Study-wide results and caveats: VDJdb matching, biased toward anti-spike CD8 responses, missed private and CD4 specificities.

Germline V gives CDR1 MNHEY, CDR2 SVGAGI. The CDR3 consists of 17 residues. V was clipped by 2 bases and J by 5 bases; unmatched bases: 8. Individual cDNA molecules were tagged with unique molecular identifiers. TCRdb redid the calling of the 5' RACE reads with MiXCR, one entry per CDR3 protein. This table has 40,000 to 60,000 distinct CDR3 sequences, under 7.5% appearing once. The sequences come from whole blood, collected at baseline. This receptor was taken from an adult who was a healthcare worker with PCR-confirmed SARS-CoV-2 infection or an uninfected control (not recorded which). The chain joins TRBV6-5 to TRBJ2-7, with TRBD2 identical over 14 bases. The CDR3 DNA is TGTGCCAGCAGTTACGGACTAGCGGGGGGCTCTGCCCACGAGCAGTACTTC. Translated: CASSYGLAGGSAHEQYF.